This T cell receptor (beta chain) originates from a study of T cell responses to AZD1222 COVID-19 vaccine (dated by TCRdb to the early 2020s). Study-wide context: TCR sequencing was performed for some 250 trial participants, of whom 200 to 220 were given two doses of AZD1222 and 26 were given two doses of MenACWY control vaccine. Trial participants were enrolled by age into subgroups of 18-55, 56-69 and 70-plus years, and 148, 28 and 57 TCR-sequenced participants, respectively, were included in these subgroups.

Germline trimming: 0 bases from V, 3 bases from J; junction bases outside gene matches: 8. CDR1 and CDR2 (SGHRS, YFSETQ) derive from the germline V gene. Including the terminal cysteine and phenylalanine, the CDR3 comprises 18 residues. Only CDR3 DNA remains: 54 bases, in frame from the first base. The CDR3 regions of human TCRbeta chains were analyzed by immunosequencing. In the original analysis: TCRs in the repertoires were matched against a reference library of SARS-CoV-2-specific TCRs that had been generated with the MIRA antigen-specificity platform. Breadth meant the fraction of unique TCRs that were SARS-CoV-2-associated, whereas depth meant the fraction of total T cells that were SARS-CoV-2-associated. Using the MIRA data, each spike-specific TCR was mapped to the spike region that the TCR reacts to and placed in a CD4 or CD8 class. Log10-transformed breadth and depth values were compared by one-way ANOVA with Sidak's multiple comparisons tests. TCRdb provides this immuneACCESS table in a form limited to in-frame rearrangements. Some clones are lacking; in checked studies, under half of them reflect an unresolved V gene, and why the rest are absent is not known. Clonal size and the V and J genes are those of that table, whereas D and trimming came from the DNA. The sample records 150,000 to 200,000 clones, around 88% of which are singletons. In total, the top ten clones hold around a tenth of the sample.

Explained via the paper, the time point label denotes: about 28 days (+/-7) after the second vaccine dose. AZD1222 recipients given second doses at about 4 weeks or at about 12 weeks were pooled, since spike-specific TCR depth and breadth were not found to differ between the two schedules. Vaccinee samples came from UK trials COV001 and COV002, including a single-blind randomized controlled phase 2/3 trial of AZD1222 (ChAdOx1 nCoV-19) in healthy adults. Trial participant PBMC samples were collected at day 0 and day 28 after the second dose for TCRbeta chain sequencing. Regarding this clone: Its cognate antigen has yet to be identified. No base quality values were provided; no much bigger clone lies one nucleotide off.

Study-wide findings and limitations: Because no day 14 peak-response samples were available, repertoires were characterized only after the peak T cell response. CD4 TCRs associated with the vaccine covered the entire spike protein, and the dominant responses were in regions 160-218 and 743-854. Participants were mostly white British and included more females than males, and it was suggested by the authors that clonal diversity may have been underestimated. Spike-specific TCR breadth and depth rose significantly after two AZD1222 doses compared with day 0 and with MenACWY recipients. Conclusions about previously exposed vaccinees were limited because only a handful of AZD1222 recipients were SARS-CoV-2 seropositive at baseline. The 56-69-year group was small, and its depth increase did not reach significance, likely because of low power. Nearly half of unique spike-specific TCRs reportedly recognized epitopes outside regions mutated in the B.1.351 and B.1.1.7 variants.

Here the sequenced sample was peripheral blood, taken 28 days after the second AZD1222 dose. In this chain, TRBV5-1 is recombined with TRBJ1-3, with 11 bases matching TRBD1. The TCR originated in an adult who received the AZD1222 COVID-19 vaccine. The DNA sequence is TGCGCCAGCAGCTTGGCCCGGACAGGGGGCAGAAGTGGAAACACCATATATTTT. Translated, it gives CASSLARTGGRSGNTIYF.